The 20 T cell receptor beta chains below all came from one sample that was sequenced in a study of Ad26.COV2.S vaccination and SARS-CoV-2 variants. As to treatment: around 19 received Ad26.COV2.S at low or high dose, single or two shots; roughly five received placebo; per-sample allocation not given. The samples were gathered on day 63 after the first injection of vaccine or placebo. Produced via immunoSEQ multiplex PCR; TCRdb's table is partial and in-frame only. This sample carries about 390,000 clones, about nine tenths of them seen once, and the ten largest clones take approximately 3.7%. Sequencing was performed on peripheral blood, taken in a trial of Ad26.COV2.S vaccine versus placebo. The receptors were gathered from a person between 18 and 59 years old who received the Ad26.COV2.S COVID-19 vaccine or a placebo.

This clone was seen many times. This rearrangement joins TRBV7-5 to TRBJ1-5. TRBV7-5 constitutes a pseudogene. The length of the CDR3 is 12 residues. CDR3: CASTHSNQPQHF. The CDR3 DNA sequence: TGTGCCAGCACCCATAGCAATCAGCCCCAGCATTTT.

The rearrangement joins TRBV5-4 to TRBJ2-3; 8 bases map to TRBD1. Germline CDR1 is SGHNT and CDR2 is YYREEE (reference sequence). This CDR3 has 14 amino acids. After removal of 2 bases from V and 5 bases from J, the junction contained 4 bases not matched to a gene. This CDR3 is CASSFGQGRDTQYF. CDR3 nucleotide sequence: TGTGCCAGCAGCTTCGGACAGGGAAGAGATACGCAGTATTTT.

V usage is TRBV3-1 (or the pseudogene TRBV3-2) and J usage is TRBJ2-6, with 11 bases aligning to TRBD1. J was trimmed by 6 bases and V by 1 base; bases with no gene match: 5. The CDR3 has 17 residues. The germline V gene has CDR1 LGHDT and CDR2 YNNKEL (reference sequence). The CDR3 sequence: CASSQGGTGGEANVLTF. CDR3 in DNA: TGTGCCAGCAGCCAAGGAGGGACAGGGGGGGAGGCCAACGTCCTGACTTTC.

The chain links TRBV11-3 to TRBJ1-1, with 7 bases that match TRBD1. V dropped 5 bases and J dropped 2; count of bases not matched to a gene: 2. The length of the CDR3 is 13 residues. Germline values: CDR1 SGHNT, CDR2 YENEEA. CDR3 amino acids: CASSRDSNTEAFF. The CDR3 DNA reads as TGTGCCAGCAGCCGGGACAGTAACACTGAAGCTTTCTTT.

The chain carries TRBV30 and TRBJ2-1, with D tentatively TRBD2 (6 bases). This CDR3 has 13 amino acids. The germline CDR1 and CDR2 sequences are GTSNPN and SVGIG (reference sequence). Trimming cost V 3 bases and J 7 bases, with 13 bases left between them. As DNA, the CDR3 is TGTGCCTGGAGCAAATCCCTAGCGAATGAGCAGTTCTTC. It translates to CAWSKSLANEQFF.

DNA of the CDR3: TGCGCCAGCAGCTTGGGGACGGGGCCTAGGACTGAAGCTTTCTTT. Its protein is CASSLGTGPRTEAFF. The chain uses TRBV5-1 and TRBJ1-1; TRBD1 might be the D (5 bases). Germline CDR1 reads SGHRS; CDR2 reads YFSETQ. The CDR3 contains 15 residues. The V end was cut by 0 bases, the J end by 5 bases, with 14 bases between.

V is TRBV7-8 and J is TRBJ2-5, with TRBD2 matching over 13 bases. This CDR3 comprises 18 residues. Losses at the gene ends were 3 bases for V and 1 base for J; bases not matched to a gene: 8. Looked up from germline, CDR1 is SGHVS and CDR2 is FQNEAQ. CDR3 protein: CASSFRTSGGPIQETQYF. The CDR3, as DNA: TGTGCCAGCAGCTTCCGGACTAGCGGGGGCCCAATCCAAGAGACCCAGTACTTC.

The V gene is TRBV6-5, the J gene TRBJ2-2; D remains unclear. The germline CDR1 and CDR2 sequences are MNHEY and SVGAGI. This CDR3 spans 13 amino acids. Between the trimmed V and J ends, which lost 2 bases and 5 bases, there was a span of 6 bases. DNA of the CDR3: TGTGCCAGCAGTTACCAGAAGACCGGGGAGCTGTTTTTT. This gives the protein CASSYQKTGELFF.

Turning to this clone: Other DNA variants within this sample encode the same CDR3. The chain combines TRBV19 with TRBJ1-1, with a possible D match to TRBD1 (5 bases). Trimming left V 6 bases short and J 0 bases short, with 14 bases between. CDR1 and CDR2 from the germline V gene are LNHDA and SQIVND (reference sequence). This CDR3 contains 15 residues. The CDR3 DNA reads as TGTGCCAGTAGCAAAAGACAGATCATGAACACTGAAGCTTTCTTT. Encoded protein: CASSKRQIMNTEAFF. The entire variable domain, with the rest obtained from reference TRBV19 and TRBJ1-1, is as follows: DGGITQSPKYLFRKEGQNVTLSCEQNLNHDAMYWYRQDPGQGLRLIYYSQIVNDFQKGDIAEGYSVSREKKESFPLTVTSAQKNPTAFYLCASSKRQIMNTEAFFGQGTRLTVV.

The V and J genes are TRBV2 and TRBJ2-7; 7 positions agree with TRBD1. The CDR3 is 12 residues long. Trimming removed 6 bases from V and 4 bases from J; junction bases left unmatched: 3. CDR1 SNHLY and CDR2 FYNNEI come from the germline V gene. Here the CDR3 DNA reads TGTGCCAGCAGAGGGACAGATTACGAGCAGTACTTC. Its protein is CASRGTDYEQYF.

The J gene is TRBJ1-1, the V gene TRBV19; D is unresolved. CDR1 and CDR2 from the germline V gene are LNHDA and SQIVND (reference sequence). CDR3 length equals 14 residues. The germline V and J ends were trimmed by 3 bases and 8 bases, with 16 bases remaining between them. CDR3 in amino acids: CASSIVGSTSEAFF. The CDR3 bases are TGTGCCAGTAGTATCGTGGGCAGCACTTCGGAAGCTTTCTTT. Combining the CDR3 with reference TRBV19 and TRBJ1-1 gives the whole variable domain DGGITQSPKYLFRKEGQNVTLSCEQNLNHDAMYWYRQDPGQGLRLIYYSQIVNDFQKGDIAEGYSVSREKKESFPLTVTSAQKNPTAFYLCASSIVGSTSEAFFGQGTRLTVV.

This chain uses TRBV13 with TRBJ2-5; no firm D call. The CDR3 is 14 residues long. V lost 5 bases, J lost 4 bases, and 14 bases lay in between. Germline lookup yields CDR1 PRHDT and CDR2 FYEKMQ (reference sequence). CDR3 sequence (DNA): TGTGCCAGCAGCCCTACAGAATACAGAGAGACCCAGTACTTC. This gives the protein CASSPTEYRETQYF. Supplemented by reference TRBV13 and TRBJ2-5, the full variable domain reads AAGVIQSPRHLIKEKRETATLKCYPIPRHDTVYWYQQGPGQDPQFLISFYEKMQSDKGSIPDRFSAQQFSDYHSELNMSSLELGDSALYFCASSPTEYRETQYFGPGTRLLVL.

Only one count was recorded for this clone. This rearrangement joins TRBV14 to TRBJ1-4, with TRBD1 as a possible D gene (5 bases). Per germline, CDR1 SGHDN and CDR2 FVKESK. Trimming removed 1 base from V and 11 bases from J, with 11 bases in between. This CDR3 has 13 residues. The CDR3 nucleotides read TGTGCCAGCAGCCAAGGGGTCGAGGGGAAACTGTTTTTT. Its protein product is CASSQGVEGKLFF.

The chain combines TRBV6-1 with TRBJ1-6; D remains ambiguous. The CDR3 is made up of 15 amino acids. Per germline, CDR1 MNHNS and CDR2 SASEGT. Trimming left V 0 bases short and J 7 bases short, with 10 bases between. Here the CDR3 reads CASSEAGSGNSPLHF. CDR3 nucleotides: TGTGCCAGCAGTGAAGCGGGGTCGGGGAATTCACCCCTCCACTTT.

V is TRBV19 and J is TRBJ1-3; D perhaps matches TRBD1 (6 bases). The CDR3 consists of 16 residues. V lost 5 bases and J lost 0, with 14 bases in between. CDR1 is LNHDA, CDR2 SQIVND, per germline (reference sequence). Here the CDR3 DNA reads TGTGCCAGTAGTCACCGGACAGCCTCCTCTGGAAACACCATATATTTT. This codes for CASSHRTASSGNTIYF.

V is TRBV11-2 and J is TRBJ1-3; D might be TRBD1 (6 bases). V lost 1 base, J lost 4 bases, and 20 bases lay in between. Germline V lookup: CDR1 SGHAT, CDR2 FQNNGV. This CDR3 is 18 amino acids long. The CDR3 protein is CASSLVRTGQFSGNTIYF. The CDR3 DNA follows: TGTGCCAGCAGCTTAGTTCGAACAGGGCAATTTTCAGGAAACACCATATATTTT. Full variable domain (rest looked up from reference TRBV11-2 and TRBJ1-3): EAGVAQSPRYKIIEKRQSVAFWCNPISGHATLYWYQQILGQGPKLLIQFQNNGVVDDSQLPKDRFSAERLKGVDSTLKIQPAKLEDSAVYLCASSLVRTGQFSGNTIYFGEGSWLTVV.

The genes are TRBV9 and TRBJ2-4; D is possibly TRBD1 or TRBD2 (5 bases each). Germline CDR1 reads SGDLS; CDR2 reads YYNGEE. Trimming took 0 bases from V and 1 from J, leaving 8 bases between them. CDR3 length equals 15 residues. CDR3 in amino acids: CASSVDGGAKNIQYF. The CDR3, as DNA: TGTGCCAGCAGCGTAGATGGGGGTGCCAAAAACATTCAGTACTTC.

The V call is TRBV11-2, the J call TRBJ2-3; D unclear. Germline CDR1 SGHAT, CDR2 FQNNGV. This CDR3 comprises 11 residues. V dropped 10 bases and J dropped 3 bases, with 8 bases sitting between them. The CDR3 DNA sequence: TGTGCCACCCGGACGACAGATACGCAGTATTTT. It translates to CATRTTDTQYF.

The CDR3 DNA reads as TGTGCCAGTAGTACAGGCAGCCGCGAGCTGTTTTTT. As protein: CASSTGSRELFF. The rearrangement joins TRBV19 to TRBJ2-2; no definite D call. Trimming left V 4 bases short and J 11 bases short, with 11 bases between. The germline V gene has CDR1 LNHDA and CDR2 SQIVND (reference sequence). The CDR3 is 12 amino acids.

This clone appeared a single time. The chain links TRBV28 to TRBJ1-2; tentative D call: TRBD1 (5 bases). The V end was cut by 5 bases, the J end by 8 bases, with 12 bases between. CDR1 is MDHEN, CDR2 SYDVKM, per germline. The CDR3 has 12 residues. Here the CDR3 reads CASSTWDGGYTF. As DNA, the CDR3 is TGTGCCAGCAGTACCTGGGACGGAGGCTACACCTTC.